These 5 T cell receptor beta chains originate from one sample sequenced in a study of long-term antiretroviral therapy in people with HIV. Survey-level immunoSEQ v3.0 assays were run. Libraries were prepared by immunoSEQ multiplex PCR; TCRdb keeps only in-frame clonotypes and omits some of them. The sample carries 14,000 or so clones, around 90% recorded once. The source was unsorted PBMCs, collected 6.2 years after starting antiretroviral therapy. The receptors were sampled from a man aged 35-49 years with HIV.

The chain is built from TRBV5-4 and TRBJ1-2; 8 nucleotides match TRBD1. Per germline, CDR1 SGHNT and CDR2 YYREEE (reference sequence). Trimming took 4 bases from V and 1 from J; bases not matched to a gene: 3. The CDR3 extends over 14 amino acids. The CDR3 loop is CASSPGQDNYGYTF. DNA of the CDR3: TGTGCCAGCAGCCCGGGACAGGATAACTATGGCTACACCTTC.

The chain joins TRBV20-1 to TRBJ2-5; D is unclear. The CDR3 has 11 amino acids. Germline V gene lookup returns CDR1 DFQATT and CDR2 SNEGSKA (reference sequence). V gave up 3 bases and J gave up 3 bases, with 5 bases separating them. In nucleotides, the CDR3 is TGCAGTGCTAGGGCCGAAGAGACCCAGTACTTC. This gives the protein CSARAEETQYF.

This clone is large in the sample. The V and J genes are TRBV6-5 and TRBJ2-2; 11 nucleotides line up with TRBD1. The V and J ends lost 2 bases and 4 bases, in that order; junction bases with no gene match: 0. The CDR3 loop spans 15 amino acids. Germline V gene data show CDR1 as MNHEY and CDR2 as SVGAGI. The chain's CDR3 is CASSYGQGATGELFF. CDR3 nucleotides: TGTGCCAGCAGTTACGGACAGGGGGCCACCGGGGAGCTGTTTTTT.

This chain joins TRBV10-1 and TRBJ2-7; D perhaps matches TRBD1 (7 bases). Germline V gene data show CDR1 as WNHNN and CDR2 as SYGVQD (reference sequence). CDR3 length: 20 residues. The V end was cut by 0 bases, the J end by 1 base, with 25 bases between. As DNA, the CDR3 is TGCGCCAGCAGTGAGTCGGCGGGGAAAGATGGACAGGTGAGGTCCTACGAGCAGTACTTC. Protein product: CASSESAGKDGQVRSYEQYF.

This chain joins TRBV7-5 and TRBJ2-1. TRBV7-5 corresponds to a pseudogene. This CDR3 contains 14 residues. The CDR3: CASSLTAPGNEQFF. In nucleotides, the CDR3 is TGTGCCAGCAGCTTAACAGCCCCGGGCAATGAGCAGTTCTTC.